These 18 T cell receptor beta chains originate from one sample sequenced in a study of T cells in Graves' hyperthyroidism and ophthalmopathy. RNA transcripts yielded amplified TCR beta CDR3 regions. The HTBI primer set was used in a first-round RT-PCR of the TCR CDR3. MiXCR, applied by TCRdb to the multiplex PCR reads, yields one record per CDR3 protein. This table holds a few hundred thousand distinct CDR3 sequences, approximately 14% found once. The specimen sequenced was blood. Receptors were obtained from a woman aged 40 to 50 with Graves' hyperthyroidism.

This clonotype was seen a few times. The genes are TRBV24-1 and TRBJ2-3; 8 nucleotides line up with TRBD2. Germline V gene data show CDR1 as KGHDR and CDR2 as SFDVKD. The CDR3 runs 15 residues. J gave up 4 bases and V 6 bases, and 8 bases lay outside the gene matches. In nucleotides, the CDR3 is TGTGCCACCAGTCCCGGGAGGGCCATCGCAGATACGCAGTATTTT. The encoded protein is CATSPGRAIADTQYF.

This clonotype was seen ten or more times. The V and J genes are TRBV6-1 and TRBJ2-7, with D maybe TRBD2 (5 bases). The CDR3 extends over 15 amino acids. With 3 bases removed from V and 3 bases from J, the gap between germline ends came to 15 bases. From germline, CDR1 is MNHNS and CDR2 SASEGT. Here the CDR3 DNA reads TGTGCCAGCAGTGATCTGGGAGCCAAAAACTACGAGCAGTACTTC. Translated, it gives CASSDLGAKNYEQYF.

This clonotype showed up just a few times. The chain links TRBV28 to TRBJ1-3; 9 bases map to TRBD1. Looked up from germline, CDR1 is MDHEN and CDR2 is SYDVKM. V was pared by 3 bases and J by 3 bases, with 6 bases of the junction left unmatched. CDR3 length equals 16 residues. CDR3 in DNA: TGTGCCAGCAGTTTGGCGGGACAGGGTAGTGGAAACACCATATATTTT. Encoded protein: CASSLAGQGSGNTIYF.

The chain recombines TRBV7-9 with TRBJ2-3; D possibly corresponds to TRBD2 (6 bases). CDR1 and CDR2 (germline): SEHNR, FQNEAQ (reference sequence). V was pared by 3 bases and J by 2 bases, with 12 bases between. This CDR3 comprises 15 residues. CDR3 sequence: CASSLLAIYTDTQYF. The CDR3, as DNA: TGTGCCAGCAGCTTGCTAGCGATCTACACAGATACGCAGTATTTT.

This clonotype was counted at least ten times. The chain has TRBV5-8 and TRBJ2-5; no definite D call. CDR1 SGHTS and CDR2 YDEGEE come from the germline V gene. This CDR3 has 13 amino acids. Trimming removed 1 base from V and 6 bases from J, with 10 bases in between. The CDR3 is CASSLLGVKTQYF. In nucleotides, the CDR3 is TGTGCCAGCAGCTTGTTAGGAGTAAAGACCCAGTACTTC.

This clonotype was counted ten times or more. The CDR3 region has the DNA TGTGCCAGCAGCTTGGAAGGCGCTAGCTCCTACAATGAGCAGTTCTTC. It yields the protein CASSLEGASSYNEQFF. V gene TRBV5-5 combines with J gene TRBJ2-1; no reliable D call. Germline assignment: CDR1 SGHKS and CDR2 YYEKEE (reference sequence). V was cut by 0 bases and J by 0 bases, with 10 bases left in between. CDR3 length: 16 residues.

The CDR3 DNA reads as TGCAGTGCTAGAGTCCCCCAAGCGTACGATACGCAGTATTTT. Amino acids: CSARVPQAYDTQYF. The chain recombines TRBV20-1 with TRBJ2-3; D uncertain. V lost 1 base and J lost 6, with 14 bases in between. The germline CDR1 and CDR2 sequences are DFQATT and SNEGSKA (reference sequence). The CDR3 sequence is 14 residues long.

This clonotype was seen just once. This chain connects TRBV5-1 to TRBJ2-1, with 8 bases that match TRBD2. This CDR3 region has 17 residues. Losses at the gene ends were 3 bases for V and 0 bases for J; bases not matched to a gene: 8. Germline values: CDR1 SGHRS, CDR2 YFSETQ. In DNA, the CDR3 is TGCGCCAGCAGCTCACAGACTAGCGTCAACTCCTACAATGAGCAGTTCTTC. Its translation is CASSSQTSVNSYNEQFF. Variable domain in full (rest from reference TRBV5-1 and TRBJ2-1): KAGVTQTPRYLIKTRGQQVTLSCSPISGHRSVSWYQQTPGQGLQFLFEYFSETQRNKGNFPGRFSGRQFSNSRSEMNVSTLELGDSALYLCASSSQTSVNSYNEQFFGPGTRLTVL.

This clonotype appeared a few times. The chain recombines TRBV9 with TRBJ2-1; D tentatively reads TRBD1 or TRBD2 (7 bases each). V was shortened by 1 base and J by 1 base, with 9 bases between the two germline ends. The CDR3 covers 15 residues. Germline V gene lookup returns CDR1 SGDLS and CDR2 YYNGEE. The CDR3 spells CASSVQGGSYNEQFF. The CDR3 coding sequence is TGTGCCAGCAGCGTACAGGGGGGGTCCTACAATGAGCAGTTCTTC. Supplemented by reference TRBV9 and TRBJ2-1, the full variable domain reads DSGVTQTPKHLITATGQRVTLRCSPRSGDLSVYWYQQSLDQGLQFLIQYYNGEERAKGNILERFSAQQFPDLHSELNLSSLELGDSALYFCASSVQGGSYNEQFFGPGTRLTVL.

This clonotype was recorded many times. The CDR3 DNA reads as TGCGCCAGCAGCTTGGGTCCGAGCTCTGGGGCCAACGTCCTGACTTTC. This codes for CASSLGPSSGANVLTF. J is TRBJ2-6 and V is TRBV5-1; D call uncertain. Looked up from germline, CDR1 is SGHRS and CDR2 is YFSETQ. The CDR3 runs to 16 residues. The V and J ends lost 0 bases and 0 bases respectively, with 7 bases between them. Full variable domain (outside the CDR3, taken from reference TRBV5-1 and TRBJ2-6): KAGVTQTPRYLIKTRGQQVTLSCSPISGHRSVSWYQQTPGQGLQFLFEYFSETQRNKGNFPGRFSGRQFSNSRSEMNVSTLELGDSALYLCASSLGPSSGANVLTFGAGSRLTVL.

This clonotype was counted ten times or more. This chain connects TRBV7-8 to TRBJ2-1; TRBD2 matches 12 bases. Trimming removed 5 bases from V and 7 bases from J; junction bases left unmatched: 6. Looked up from germline, CDR1 is SGHVS and CDR2 is FQNEAQ. There are 15 residues in the CDR3. The CDR3 DNA follows: TGTGCCAGCAGCATGGGACTAGCGGGTCTTAATGAGCAGTTCTTC. Residues: CASSMGLAGLNEQFF. Looking up the rest from reference TRBV7-8 and TRBJ2-1 gives the full variable domain: GAGVSQSPRYKVAKRGQDVALRCDPISGHVSLFWYQQALGQGPEFLTYFQNEAQLDKSGLPSDRFFAERPEGSVSTLKIQRTQQEDSAVYLCASSMGLAGLNEQFFGPGTRLTVL.

This clonotype was seen at least ten times. V and J are TRBV6-1 and TRBJ2-6, with D uncertain. The CDR3 is 13 residues long. CDR1 is MNHNS, CDR2 SASEGT, per germline. V was trimmed by 3 bases and J by 4 bases, leaving 4 bases between them. The CDR3 DNA follows: TGTGCCAGCAGTGACGCCGGGGCCAACGTCCTGACTTTC. Its translation: CASSDAGANVLTF.

This clonotype has ten or more counts. The CDR3 DNA follows: TGTGCCAGCAGCTTACCACTAGTTCAAGAGACCCAGTACTTC. Translation gives CASSLPLVQETQYF. The V and J genes are TRBV7-2 and TRBJ2-5; D is perhaps TRBD2 (5 bases). V shed 2 bases and J shed 2 bases, with 9 bases lying between them. There are 14 residues in the CDR3. From germline, CDR1 is SGHTA and CDR2 FQGNSA.

Only a few counts were recorded for this clonotype. The rearrangement uses TRBV30 and TRBJ1-2; no definite D call. The CDR3 sequence is 12 residues long. Germline CDR1 GTSNPN, CDR2 SVGIG (reference sequence). V lost 4 bases, J lost 2 bases, and 8 bases lay in between. CDR3 DNA: TGTGCCTGGACCTGGGCCAACTATGGCTACACCTTC. Translated: CAWTWANYGYTF. The full variable domain, completed using reference TRBV30 and TRBJ1-2, is SQTIHQWPATLVQPVGSPLSLECTVEGTSNPNLYWYRQAAGRGLQLLFYSVGIGQISSEVPQNLSASRPQDRQFILSSKKLLLSDSGFYLCAWTWANYGYTFGSGTRLTVV.

There are many counts of this clonotype. The gene calls are TRBV9 and TRBJ1-1; D call uncertain. Germline-derived CDR1 and CDR2 are SGDLS and YYNGEE. The V gene lost 0 bases and the J gene lost 0 bases, with 3 bases spanning the gap. The length of the CDR3 is 13 residues. The CDR3 DNA follows: TGTGCCAGCAGCGTAGCAATGAACACTGAAGCTTTCTTT. It encodes CASSVAMNTEAFF.

V and J are TRBV5-4 and TRBJ2-5, with D unclear. V was cut by 0 bases and J by 7 bases, with 16 bases left in between. This CDR3 contains 15 residues. Germline lookup yields CDR1 SGHNT and CDR2 YYREEE (reference sequence). CDR3: CASSLADPPGGTQYF. DNA of the CDR3: TGTGCCAGCAGCTTGGCTGATCCGCCTGGCGGGACCCAGTACTTC.

This clonotype was detected only a few times. The genes are TRBV27 and TRBJ1-5; TRBD1 might be the D (5 bases). The V end lost 0 bases, the J end lost 9 bases, and 15 bases lay between the germline ends. This CDR3 contains 15 residues. Germline assignment: CDR1 MNHEY and CDR2 SMNVEV (reference sequence). The CDR3 coding sequence is TGTGCCAGCAGTTTATCGGGCGGGCTAAGGGGGCCCCAGCATTTT. Its protein product is CASSLSGGLRGPQHF.

This clonotype was counted at least ten times. The chain recombines TRBV7-9 with TRBJ2-2; TRBD2 matches at 7 bases. The junction had 3 bases not matched to a gene; V was cut back by 1 base and J by 4 bases. This CDR3 spans 15 amino acids. Germline V gives CDR1 SEHNR, CDR2 FQNEAQ (reference sequence). The CDR3 DNA sequence: TGTGCCAGCAGCTTAGGACTAGCAGCCACCGGGGAGCTGTTTTTT. Its protein product is CASSLGLAATGELFF.